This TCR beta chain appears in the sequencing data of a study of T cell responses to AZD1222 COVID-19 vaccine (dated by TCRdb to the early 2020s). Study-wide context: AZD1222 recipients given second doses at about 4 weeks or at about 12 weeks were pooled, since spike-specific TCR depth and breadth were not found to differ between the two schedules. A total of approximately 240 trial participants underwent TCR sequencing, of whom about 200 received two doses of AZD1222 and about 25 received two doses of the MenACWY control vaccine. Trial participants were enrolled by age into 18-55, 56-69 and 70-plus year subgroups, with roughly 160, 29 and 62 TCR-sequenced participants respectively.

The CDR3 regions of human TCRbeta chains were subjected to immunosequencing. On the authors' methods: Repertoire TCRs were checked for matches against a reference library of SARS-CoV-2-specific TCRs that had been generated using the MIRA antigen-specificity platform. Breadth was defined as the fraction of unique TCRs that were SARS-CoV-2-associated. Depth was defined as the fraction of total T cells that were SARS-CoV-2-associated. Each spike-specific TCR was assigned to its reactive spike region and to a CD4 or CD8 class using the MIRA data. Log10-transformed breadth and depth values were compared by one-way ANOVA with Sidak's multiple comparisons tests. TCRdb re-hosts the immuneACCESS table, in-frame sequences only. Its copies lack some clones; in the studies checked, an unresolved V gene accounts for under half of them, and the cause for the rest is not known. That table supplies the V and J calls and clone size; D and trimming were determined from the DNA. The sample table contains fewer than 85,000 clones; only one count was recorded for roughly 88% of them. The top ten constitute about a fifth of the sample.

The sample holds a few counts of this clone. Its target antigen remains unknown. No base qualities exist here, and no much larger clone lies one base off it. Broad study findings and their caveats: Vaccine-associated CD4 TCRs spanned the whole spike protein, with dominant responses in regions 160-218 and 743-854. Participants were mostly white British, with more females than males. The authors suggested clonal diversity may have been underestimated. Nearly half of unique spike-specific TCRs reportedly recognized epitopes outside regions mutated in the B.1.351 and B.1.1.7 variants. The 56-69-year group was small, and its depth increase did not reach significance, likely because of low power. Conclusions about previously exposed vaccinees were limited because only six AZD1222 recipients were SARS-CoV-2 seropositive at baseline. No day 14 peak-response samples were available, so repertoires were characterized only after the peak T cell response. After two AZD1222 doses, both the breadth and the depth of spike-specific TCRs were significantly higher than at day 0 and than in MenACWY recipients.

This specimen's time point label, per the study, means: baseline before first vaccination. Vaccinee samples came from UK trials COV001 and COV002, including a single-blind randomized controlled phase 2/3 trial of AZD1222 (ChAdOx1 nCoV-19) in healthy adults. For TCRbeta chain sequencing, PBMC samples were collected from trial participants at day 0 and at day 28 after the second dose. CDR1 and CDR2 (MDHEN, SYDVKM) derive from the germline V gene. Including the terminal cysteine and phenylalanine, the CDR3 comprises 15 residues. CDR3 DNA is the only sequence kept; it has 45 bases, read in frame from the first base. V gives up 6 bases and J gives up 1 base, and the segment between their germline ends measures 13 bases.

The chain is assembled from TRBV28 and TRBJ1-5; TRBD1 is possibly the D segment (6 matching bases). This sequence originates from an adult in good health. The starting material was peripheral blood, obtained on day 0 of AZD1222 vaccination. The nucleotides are TGTGCCAGCAGCCAGGGGACTGAAAGCAATCAGCCCCAGCATTTT. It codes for CASSQGTESNQPQHF. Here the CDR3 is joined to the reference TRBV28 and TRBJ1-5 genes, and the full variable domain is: DVKVTQSSRYLVKRTGEKVFLECVQDMDHENMFWYRQDPGLGLRLIYFSYDVKMKEKGDIPEGYSVSREKKERFSLILESASTNQTSMYLCASSQGTESNQPQHFGDGTRLSIL.